The entry below describes one TCR beta chain. Clones were read by immunoSEQ multiplex PCR, and TCRdb kept only the in-frame ones, dropping some. The data contain about 90,000 clones, around 88% of them singletons. The record originates from a study of blood T cell repertoires in COVID-19. This CDR3 region has 18 residues. J was trimmed by 0 bases and V by 1 base; bases with no gene match: 6. Germline V gene lookup returns CDR1 SGHVS and CDR2 FNYEAQ. The chain couples TRBV7-6 to TRBJ2-1, with 10 bases fitting TRBD2. Sequences were obtained from peripheral blood. The TCR comes from a man at least 80 years old with active or convalescent COVID-19. The CDR3 bases are TGTGCCAGCAGCTTAGTGGGACTAGCGATTGACTCCTACAATGAGCAGTTCTTC. Translating gives CASSLVGLAIDSYNEQFF.